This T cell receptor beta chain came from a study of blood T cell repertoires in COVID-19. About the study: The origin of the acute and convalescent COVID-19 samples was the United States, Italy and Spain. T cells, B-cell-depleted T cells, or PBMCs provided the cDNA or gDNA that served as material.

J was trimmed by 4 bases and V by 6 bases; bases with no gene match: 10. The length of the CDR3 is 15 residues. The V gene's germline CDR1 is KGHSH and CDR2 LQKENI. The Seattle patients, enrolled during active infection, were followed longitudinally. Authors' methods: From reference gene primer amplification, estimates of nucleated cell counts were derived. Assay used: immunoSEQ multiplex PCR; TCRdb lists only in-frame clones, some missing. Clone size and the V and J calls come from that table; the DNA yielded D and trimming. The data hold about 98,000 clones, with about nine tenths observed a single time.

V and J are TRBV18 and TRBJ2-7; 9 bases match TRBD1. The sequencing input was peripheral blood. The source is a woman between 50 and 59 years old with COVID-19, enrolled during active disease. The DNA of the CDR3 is TGTGCCAGCTCGCGCACCGGGGGACAGGGTTACGAGCAGTACTTC. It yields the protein CASSRTGGQGYEQYF. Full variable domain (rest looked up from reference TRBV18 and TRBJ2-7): NAGVMQNPRHLVRRRGQEARLRCSPMKGHSHVYWYRQLPEEGLKFMVYLQKENIIDESGMPKERFSAEFPKEGPSILRIQQVVRGDSAAYFCASSRTGGQGYEQYFGPGTRLTVT.